The present entry profiles one T cell receptor (beta chain) with its context. This clone occurred once. No antigen is known for it. The input lacks base qualities; no much larger clone sits a single base away. One collaborating source in Seattle enrolled patients while the patients were actively infected and followed the patients over time throughout the course of disease. Whole blood was collected in K2EDTA tubes by collaborating institutions according to the institutions' own protocols. For TCRbeta analysis, collaborator samples were shipped as frozen whole blood, as isolated PBMCs, or as DNA extracted from either sample type. The data were obtained in a study of blood T cell repertoires in COVID-19 (dated by TCRdb to 2019 to 2021). Context from the whole study: Samples covering the acute and convalescent phases of COVID-19 were provided by collaborators in the United States, Italy and Spain. The dataset comprised deeply sampled blood TCRbeta repertoires from subjects exposed to, actively infected with, or recovered from COVID-19. The repertoires were released in a freely available public database intended as a resource for research on the immune response to SARS-CoV-2. The prospective study material was composed of cDNA or gDNA derived from T cells, B-cell-depleted T cells, or PBMCs. Nearly every sample came with metadata listing a de-identified subject ID, COVID-19 status, age in years and sex. The samples were drawn from the first 160 participants of the ongoing ImmuneRACE study and from 1,254 subjects provided by 6 global collaborators. Where available, HLA class I and class II types were taken from metadata supplied by the sample provider and were not determined by assay-based typing. Study-wide conclusions, independent of this receptor: The quantity of clinical and demographic metadata differed by source and by participant and was supplied without curation.

There are 12 amino acids in the CDR3, from cysteine to phenylalanine inclusive. Here the CDR3 DNA is all that survives: 36 bases in frame from base 1. CDR1 and CDR2 were assigned from the germline V gene as SGHAT and FQNNGV. V lost 8 bases and J lost 15 bases; the stretch between them is 17 bases long. TCRbeta CDR3 regions were amplified from genomic DNA using the immunoSEQ Assay, a bias-controlled multiplex PCR. Under the source paper's analysis protocol: Nucleated cell counts per sample were estimated from amplification of reference gene primers within the assay. To quantify the absolute abundance of each unique TCRbeta CDR3 rearrangement, sequence reads were collapsed and filtered. For each sample, productive Simpson clonality was calculated as the square root of Simpson's diversity index across productive rearrangements. TCRdb mirrors the immuneACCESS table, restricted to in-frame sequences. Some clones are absent from its copies; in checked studies, under half trace to an unresolved V gene, and the reason for the others is unknown. The V and J calls and the clone size are those of that table, but D and trimming were determined from the DNA. Within this sample are some 57,000 clones, with about four fifths of them counted one time only. The ten largest clones capture 11% of the sample.

The sequenced sample was peripheral blood. The chain couples TRBV11-2 to TRBJ1-6; a tentative D call is TRBD1 (6 bases match). This sequence originates from a man at least 80 years old with COVID-19, enrolled during active disease. CDR3 sequence: CASRPGVQRLHF. DNA sequence: TGTGCCAGCCGTCCAGGGGTCCAACGCCTCCACTTT.